The clone carrying this T cell receptor (beta chain) was detected a few times. What it binds is not known. A single heparinised blood sample, averaging about 120 mL, was obtained per donor. Reverse transcription of all isolated RNA meant that expressed TCRB transcripts were sequenced. Clones were read by immunoSEQ multiplex PCR, and TCRdb kept only the in-frame ones, dropping some. The data contain 330,000 or so clones, about 20% of them singletons. V lost 3 bases, J lost 8 bases, and 10 bases lay in between. Per germline, CDR1 SQVTM and CDR2 ANQGSEA. CDR3 length equals 11 residues. These data are taken from a study of beta chain features in type 1 diabetes. Study-wide background: Comparable age, gender and cell yields were observed in patients relative to healthy donors. Findings and caveats of the study: Shorter TCRB CDR3s, moderately but significantly so, were found in Type 1 diabetes patients in all four CD4+ subsets. A potential influence of HLA type upon TCRB rearrangement remained unresolved herein.

The genes are TRBV29-1 and TRBJ1-1; D might be TRBD1 (5 bases). The TCR sequence derives from a woman under 30 in good health. The source material was naive CD4+ T cells from blood. The CDR3 DNA reads as TGCAGCGTTGAGGAGGGGCGAGAAGCTTTCTTT. It specifies CSVEEGREAFF.